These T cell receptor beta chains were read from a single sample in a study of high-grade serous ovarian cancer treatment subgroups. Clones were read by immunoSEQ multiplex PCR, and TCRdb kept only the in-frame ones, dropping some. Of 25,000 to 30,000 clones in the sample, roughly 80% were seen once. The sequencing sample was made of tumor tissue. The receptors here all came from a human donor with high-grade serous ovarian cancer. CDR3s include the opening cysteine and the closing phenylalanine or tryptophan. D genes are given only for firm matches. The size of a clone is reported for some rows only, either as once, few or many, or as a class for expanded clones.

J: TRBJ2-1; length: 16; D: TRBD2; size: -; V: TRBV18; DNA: TGTGCCAGCTCACCCAACAGCGGGAGGGCCTACAATGAGCAGTTCTTC; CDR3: CASSPNSGRAYNEQFF
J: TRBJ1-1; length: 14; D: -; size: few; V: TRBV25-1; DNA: TGTGCCAGCAGCTTGGGGGGGGTAGGCACTGAAGCTTTCTTT; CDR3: CASSLGGVGTEAFF
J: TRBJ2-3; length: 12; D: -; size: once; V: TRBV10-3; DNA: TGTGCCATCGCCGGGAGCACAGATACGCAGTATTTT; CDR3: CAIAGSTDTQYF
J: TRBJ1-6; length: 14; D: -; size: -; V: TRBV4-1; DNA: TGCGCCAGCAGCCAGGGAAATCGGAATTCACCCCTCCACTTT; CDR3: CASSQGNRNSPLHF
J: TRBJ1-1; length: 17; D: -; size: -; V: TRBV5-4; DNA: TGTGCCAGCAGCTTGGGTATCTCGCAGGGCTCGGACACTGAAGCTTTCTTT; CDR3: CASSLGISQGSDTEAFF
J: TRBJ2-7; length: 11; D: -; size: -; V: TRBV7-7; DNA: TGTGCTAGCAGCCCCCATTATGAGCAGTACTTC; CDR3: CASSPHYEQYF
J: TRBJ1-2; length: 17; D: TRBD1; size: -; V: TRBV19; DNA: TGTGCCAGTAGTATTTCATTCGTTGGGACAGGGATCTATGGCTACACCTTC; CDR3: CASSISFVGTGIYGYTF
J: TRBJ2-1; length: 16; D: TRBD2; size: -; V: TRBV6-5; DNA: TGTGCCAGCAGTTACGCAATACCCGGGACTACGCGTGAGCAGTTCTTC; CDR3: CASSYAIPGTTREQFF
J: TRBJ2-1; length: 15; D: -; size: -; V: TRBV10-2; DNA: TGCGCCAGCAGCCCTGCTAAGAGCTCCTACAATGAGCAGTTCTTC; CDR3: CASSPAKSSYNEQFF
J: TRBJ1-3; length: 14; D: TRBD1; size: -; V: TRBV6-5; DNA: TGTGCCAGCAGCACCGGACAGGGCGAAAACACCATATATTTT; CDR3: CASSTGQGENTIYF